This is a list of T cell receptor beta chains from one sample in a study of identical twins. TCRdb redid the calling of the 5' RACE reads with MiXCR, one entry per CDR3 protein. This sample has 600,000 to 800,000 distinct CDR3 sequences, with around 20% found just once. The data were also submitted as part of a second study, on T cells expressing NK-cell markers.

Material: PBMCs. These receptors were obtained from a young woman in good health. Each CDR3 is given without its conserved first and last residue. Fields, in order: clone size, CDR3 length, V gene, J gene, CDR3 protein. The listing skips clone size in some rows; elsewhere it reads once, few, many or a size class.

abundance: many; len: 16; v_gene: TRBV12-3/TRBV12-4; j_gene: TRBJ1-4; CDR3aa: ASSSTEAPHATNEKLF
abundance: -; len: 13; v_gene: TRBV12-3/TRBV12-4; j_gene: TRBJ1-1; CDR3aa: ASSLSPGLNTEAF
abundance: -; len: 12; v_gene: TRBV20-1; j_gene: TRBJ2-3; CDR3aa: SAAGGRLTDTQY
abundance: few; len: 12; v_gene: TRBV6-5; j_gene: TRBJ2-2; CDR3aa: ASSYYTNTGELF
abundance: many; len: 11; v_gene: TRBV29-1; j_gene: TRBJ2-2; CDR3aa: SAGTRNTGELF
abundance: few; len: 14; v_gene: TRBV15; j_gene: TRBJ2-2; CDR3aa: ATSRDRGTSLGELF
abundance: few; len: 13; v_gene: TRBV20-1; j_gene: TRBJ2-5; CDR3aa: SASGNRAYQETQY
abundance: few; len: 12; v_gene: TRBV27; j_gene: TRBJ1-5; CDR3aa: ASSLGSNNQPQH
abundance: -; len: 12; v_gene: TRBV9; j_gene: TRBJ2-5; CDR3aa: ASSVGPLQETQY
abundance: few; len: 11; v_gene: TRBV9; j_gene: TRBJ2-1; CDR3aa: ASSVATPYEQF
abundance: few; len: 15; v_gene: TRBV20-1; j_gene: TRBJ2-6; CDR3aa: SARDHSNLGPSNVLT